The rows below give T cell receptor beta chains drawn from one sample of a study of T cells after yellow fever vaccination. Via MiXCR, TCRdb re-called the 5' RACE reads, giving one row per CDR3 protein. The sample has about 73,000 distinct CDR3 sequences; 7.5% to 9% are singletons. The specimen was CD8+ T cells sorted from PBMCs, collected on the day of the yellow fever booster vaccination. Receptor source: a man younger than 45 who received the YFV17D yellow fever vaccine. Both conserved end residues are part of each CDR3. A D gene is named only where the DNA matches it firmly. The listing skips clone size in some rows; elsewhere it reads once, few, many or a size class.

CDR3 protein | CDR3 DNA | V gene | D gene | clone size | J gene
CASSLGEHLNTEAFF | TGCGCCAGCAGCTTGGGGGAACACTTGAACACTGAAGCTTTCTTT | TRBV5-1 | . | many | TRBJ1-1
CASSAFSYEQYF | TGTGCCAGCAGCGCGTTCTCCTACGAGCAGTACTTC | TRBV6-6 | . | few | TRBJ2-7
CASSFRTETPGELFF | TGTGCCAGCAGCTTCCGGACAGAAACACCCGGGGAGCTGTTTTTT | TRBV7-8 | . | . | TRBJ2-2
CASSTLRDSMVETQYF | TGTGCCAGCAGCACTCTCCGGGACTCGATGGTAGAGACCCAGTACTTC | TRBV7-9 | . | . | TRBJ2-5
CASSLSGGPYEQYF | TGTGCCAGCAGCTTATCGGGAGGGCCCTACGAGCAGTACTTC | TRBV11-2 | TRBD2 | . | TRBJ2-7
CASSVEGLAGGPGANVLTF | TGTGCCAGCAGCGTAGAGGGCCTAGCGGGAGGGCCTGGGGCCAACGTCCTGACTTTC | TRBV9 | TRBD2 | . | TRBJ2-6
CASSLMGGGETQYF | TGTGCCAGCAGCTTAATGGGCGGGGGAGAGACCCAGTACTTC | TRBV7-2 | TRBD2 | many | TRBJ2-5
CASSSPDSGRAYEQYF | TGTGCCAGCAGCTCCCCAGATAGCGGGAGGGCCTACGAGCAGTACTTC | TRBV11-2 | TRBD2 | few | TRBJ2-7
CSARIQGVGSPLHF | TGCAGTGCTAGGATCCAGGGGGTGGGTTCACCCCTCCACTTT | TRBV20-1 | TRBD1 | few | TRBJ1-6
CATSGYGVRNNEQFF | TGTGCCACCAGTGGTTATGGCGTTAGAAACAATGAGCAGTTCTTC | TRBV24-1 | . | few | TRBJ2-1
CAGQGGQSNEQFF | TGTGCCGGCCAAGGGGGCCAGTCCAATGAGCAGTTCTTC | TRBV10-3 | TRBD1 | many | TRBJ2-1
CASSFTAYNEQFF | TGTGCCAGCAGTTTCACAGCGTACAATGAGCAGTTCTTC | TRBV27 | . | few | TRBJ2-1
CATSQEAPTNEQFF | TGTGCCACCAGCCAGGAGGCCCCCACAAATGAGCAGTTCTTC | TRBV15 | . | few | TRBJ2-1
CASSYSILGGYEQYF | TGTGCCAGCAGTTACTCGATATTGGGGGGCTACGAGCAGTACTTC | TRBV6-5 | . | few | TRBJ2-7
CSARGVSGRTYEQYF | TGCAGTGCTAGAGGCGTTAGCGGGAGAACTTACGAGCAGTACTTC | TRBV20-1 | TRBD2 | many | TRBJ2-7
CASSLGPRGDYGYTF | TGTGCCAGCAGCTTGGGACCTCGGGGCGACTATGGCTACACCTTC | TRBV7-9 | . | . | TRBJ1-2
CASSDDYRGLTGELFF | TGTGCCAGCAGTGATGACTATAGGGGACTCACCGGGGAGCTGTTTTTT | TRBV6-4 | . | few | TRBJ2-2
CASSSGANSYEQYF | TGCGCCAGCAGCAGCGGGGCAAACTCCTACGAGCAGTACTTC | TRBV5-1 | TRBD2 | few | TRBJ2-7
CSARGLAATYNEQFF | TGCAGTGCTCGAGGACTAGCGGCGACCTACAATGAGCAGTTCTTC | TRBV20-1 | TRBD2 | few | TRBJ2-1
CASSLLRNEQFF | TGCGCCAGCAGCCTTCTCCGCAATGAGCAGTTCTTC | TRBV4-3 | . | . | TRBJ2-1
CASSLTSGSADTQYF | TGTGCCAGCAGTTTGACTAGCGGGAGTGCAGATACGCAGTATTTT | TRBV28 | TRBD2 | many | TRBJ2-3
CASNPADRDISPLHF | TGTGCCAGCAATCCCGCGGACAGGGATATTTCACCCCTCCACTTT | TRBV28 | TRBD1 | . | TRBJ1-6
CAWSSQGGDEQFF | TGTGCCTGGAGTTCCCAGGGTGGGGATGAGCAGTTCTTC | TRBV30 | . | . | TRBJ2-1
CASRGLAGVVELFF | TGCGCCAGCAGGGGACTAGCGGGAGTGGTGGAGCTGTTTTTT | TRBV10-2 | TRBD2 | few | TRBJ2-2
CASSQDPSEQYF | TGTGCCAGCAGCCAAGATCCGAGCGAGCAGTACTTC | TRBV4-2 | . | many | TRBJ2-7
CASSYSTKVAGGPSYEQYF | TGTGCCAGCAGTTACTCGACAAAGGTAGCGGGAGGGCCCTCCTACGAGCAGTACTTC | TRBV6-5 | TRBD2 | few | TRBJ2-7
CSARGTSGLPRSYNEQFF | TGCAGTGCTCGCGGGACTAGCGGACTCCCGCGCTCCTACAATGAGCAGTTCTTC | TRBV20-1 | TRBD2 | . | TRBJ2-1
CASRDGTGNTYEQYF | TGCGCCAGCAGAGACGGGACAGGAAATACCTACGAGCAGTACTTC | TRBV10-2 | TRBD1 | few | TRBJ2-7
CASSRAAGGWFEQYF | TGTGCCAGCAGCCGGGCGGCCGGGGGTTGGTTCGAGCAGTACTTC | TRBV14 | . | many | TRBJ2-7
CASRLAGWDTQYF | TGTGCCAGCCGACTAGCGGGATGGGATACGCAGTATTTT | TRBV27 | TRBD2 | . | TRBJ2-3
CASSRQGRALREKLFF | TGCGCCAGCAGCCGCCAGGGCCGGGCCCTCCGCGAGAAACTGTTTTTT | TRBV4-3 | . | . | TRBJ1-4
CASSRRQGRNEQYF | TGTGCCAGCAGCCGACGACAGGGTAGGAACGAGCAGTACTTC | TRBV4-2 | TRBD1 | many | TRBJ2-7
CATSSRGGTYNEQFF | TGTGCCACCAGCAGTCGGGGCGGAACCTACAATGAGCAGTTCTTC | TRBV15 | . | few | TRBJ2-1